The sequence of this T cell receptor beta chain was determined in a study of T cells after yellow fever vaccination. The TCR cDNA carried a universal primer site and UMIs from 5'RACE template switching. TCRdb called the 5' RACE reads again in MiXCR, with one record for every CDR3 protein. Of 40,000 to 50,000 distinct CDR3 sequences in the sample, 6% to 7% were seen once. The V gene end was trimmed by 0 bases and the J gene end by 5 bases; junction bases not matched to a gene: 8. The CDR3 sequence is 17 residues long. In germline, CDR1 is SGHVS, CDR2 FQNEAQ. This clonotype has a count of ten or more. The sequence came from a young man who received the YFV17D yellow fever vaccine. The chain links TRBV7-8 to TRBJ2-5; 11 positions agree with TRBD2. This specimen consisted of CD8+ T cells not binding an NS4B(214-222) dextramer, sorted from PBMCs, obtained 45 days after the yellow fever booster vaccination. CDR3 residues: CASSLAGLAAFGETQYF. Written as DNA, the CDR3 is TGTGCCAGCAGCTTAGCGGGACTAGCGGCCTTCGGGGAGACCCAGTACTTC.